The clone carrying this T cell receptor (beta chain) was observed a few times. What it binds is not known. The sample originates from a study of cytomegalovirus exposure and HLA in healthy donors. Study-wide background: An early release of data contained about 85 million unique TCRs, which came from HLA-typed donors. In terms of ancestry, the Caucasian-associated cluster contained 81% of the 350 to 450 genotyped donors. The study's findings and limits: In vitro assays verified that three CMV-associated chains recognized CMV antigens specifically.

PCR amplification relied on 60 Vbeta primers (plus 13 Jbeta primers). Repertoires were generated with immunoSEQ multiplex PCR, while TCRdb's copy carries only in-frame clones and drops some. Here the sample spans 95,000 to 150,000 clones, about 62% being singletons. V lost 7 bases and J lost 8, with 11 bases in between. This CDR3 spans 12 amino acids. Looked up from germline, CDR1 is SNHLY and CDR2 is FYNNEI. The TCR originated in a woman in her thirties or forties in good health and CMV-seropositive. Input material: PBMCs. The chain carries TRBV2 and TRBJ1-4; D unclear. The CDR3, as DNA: TGTGCCAGCAATGCAGGCTACGAAAAACTGTTTTTT. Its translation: CASNAGYEKLFF.